These 28 T cell receptor beta chains share one sample of origin, sequenced in a study of T cells in Graves' hyperthyroidism and ophthalmopathy. It was RNA transcripts that yielded the amplified TCR beta CDR3 regions. HTBI primers were used for first-round RT-PCR of the TCR CDR3. One entry per CDR3 protein, called by TCRdb with MiXCR from the multiplex PCR reads. Of hundreds of thousands of distinct CDR3 sequences listed, over 15% are singletons. Material for sequencing was blood. The receptor source for this set is a woman aged 18-30 years with Graves' hyperthyroidism.

This clonotype has ten or more counts. The chain joins TRBV11-2 to TRBJ2-7; 7 nucleotides line up with TRBD2. The CDR3 is 14 amino acids. Losses at the gene ends were 4 bases for V and 9 bases for J; bases not matched to a gene: 12. Germline V gives CDR1 SGHAT, CDR2 FQNNGV. CDR3 nucleotides: TGTGCCAGCAGCTACGGGACTACCGGTCCCTCGCAGTACTTC. Protein sequence: CASSYGTTGPSQYF.

This clonotype was seen only a few times. The chain uses TRBV28 and TRBJ1-1, with TRBD1 matching 7 bases. Germline V gives CDR1 MDHEN, CDR2 SYDVKM. The junction had 10 bases not matched to a gene; V was cut back by 5 bases and J by 10 bases. This CDR3 comprises 13 residues. DNA of the CDR3: TGTGCCAGCAGTCCATACCCCCAGGGGGGAGCTTTCTTT. Translated: CASSPYPQGGAFF.

This clonotype has a count of ten or more. As DNA, the CDR3 is TGTGCCAGTAGTATAGGGGCGGGGACCGGAGGCACTGAAGCTTTCTTT. Translation: CASSIGAGTGGTEAFF. V and J are TRBV19 and TRBJ1-1, with D perhaps matching TRBD1 (5 bases). CDR3 length: 16 residues. Germline CDR1 reads LNHDA; CDR2 reads SQIVND (reference sequence). V gave up 1 base and J gave up 4 bases, with 16 bases separating them.

The chain employs TRBV5-1 and TRBJ2-5, with TRBD1 matching 8 bases. V dropped 3 bases and J dropped 1; count of bases not matched to a gene: 5. Germline-derived CDR1 and CDR2 are SGHRS and YFSETQ. The CDR3 contains 15 residues. Here the CDR3 DNA reads TGCGCCAGCAGCTGGACAGGGATACCCCAAGAGACCCAGTACTTC. Translation gives CASSWTGIPQETQYF.

The chain uses TRBV6-6 and TRBJ2-1; possible D gene TRBD2, 6 bases. Trimming left V 2 bases short and J 10 bases short, with 27 bases between. Germline CDR1 MNHNY, CDR2 SVGAGI (reference sequence). The CDR3 is 18 residues long. Here the CDR3 reads CASSYQKPGTDHPREQFF. The CDR3 DNA reads TGTGCCAGCAGTTACCAAAAACCCGGGACTGACCACCCGAGGGAGCAGTTCTTC.

This clonotype was picked up a small number of times. The V call is TRBV3-1, the J call TRBJ2-7; tentatively, D is TRBD1 or TRBD2 (6 bases each). The germline CDR1 and CDR2 sequences are LGHDT and YNNKEL (reference sequence). The CDR3 loop spans 14 amino acids. V was trimmed by 0 bases and J by 5 bases, leaving 11 bases between them. CDR3: CASSQEGGQDEQYF. The CDR3 DNA reads TGTGCCAGCAGCCAAGAAGGGGGGCAGGACGAGCAGTACTTC.

The gene calls are TRBV4-1 and TRBJ1-2; 9 bases agree with TRBD1. The CDR3 is 18 amino acids. The J segment lost 5 bases and the V segment lost 1 base, leaving 14 bases of the junction unmatched. Germline V lookup: CDR1 MGHRA, CDR2 YSYEKL. The CDR3: CASSQVKNPLGTGYGYTF. The CDR3 region has the DNA TGCGCCAGCAGCCAAGTCAAGAATCCCCTCGGGACAGGGTATGGCTACACCTTC.

With regard to this clonotype: This may arise from a read error, as a much more abundant clone is one base away. J is TRBJ1-2 and V is TRBV12-3 or TRBV12-4, with D possibly TRBD1 on 5 matching bases. V was shortened by 5 bases and J by 5 bases, with 15 bases between the two germline ends. The CDR3 extends over 14 amino acids. The CDR3 sequence is CASSARRGLYGYTF. The CDR3 bases are TGTGCCAGCAGTGCGCGGCGGGGACTATATGGCTACACCTTC.

This clonotype occurred many times. J is TRBJ1-1 and V is TRBV2; 11 bases agree with TRBD1. Germline CDR1 and CDR2: SNHLY and FYNNEI. V shed 5 bases, J shed 3 bases, and the junction held 11 bases outside the gene matches. The CDR3 extends over 17 amino acids. CDR3 region: CASSPQRTGGWDTEAFF. The CDR3 DNA follows: TGTGCCAGCAGTCCCCAACGGACAGGGGGCTGGGACACTGAAGCTTTCTTT.

The chain carries TRBV6-5 and TRBJ2-1; 11 bases map to TRBD2. The CDR3 extends over 19 amino acids. Losses at the gene ends were 0 bases for V and 0 bases for J; bases not matched to a gene: 7. CDR1 MNHEY and CDR2 SVGAGI come from the germline V gene. DNA for the CDR3: TGTGCCAGCAGTTACTCTCTAGCGGGAGGTCTGAGCTCCTACAATGAGCAGTTCTTC. It translates to CASSYSLAGGLSSYNEQFF.

A note on this clonotype: This may be a read error, as it is one base from a much larger clone. No conserved phenylalanine or tryptophan is present at the end of the CDR3, so a read error is the likely explanation. The chain recombines TRBV2 with TRBJ2-3; a weak D match, TRBD2 (6 bases). This CDR3 region has 14 residues. The germline V and J ends were trimmed by 7 bases and 2 bases, with 13 bases remaining between them. CDR1 and CDR2 (germline): SNHLY, FYNNEI. The DNA of the CDR3 is TGTGCCAGCAAGGACGGGAGAGCCACAGATACGCAGTATCTT. Protein sequence: CASKDGRATDTQYL.

This clonotype was found many times. This sequence joins TRBV7-2 and TRBJ2-7; 10 bases agree with TRBD2. This CDR3 has 17 amino acids. J gave up 2 bases and V 3 bases, and 10 bases lay outside the gene matches. Germline V gene lookup returns CDR1 SGHTA and CDR2 FQGNSA. CDR3 sequence: CASSFTSGTSAAYEQYF. DNA of the CDR3: TGTGCCAGCAGCTTCACCTCCGGGACTAGCGCGGCCTACGAGCAGTACTTC.

The V gene is TRBV7-2, the J gene TRBJ1-3; no reliable D call. The germline V gene encodes CDR1 SGHTA and CDR2 FQGNSA. The CDR3 is 13 residues long. Trimming took off 5 bases at V and 7 bases at J, with 12 bases between the two ends. The CDR3 DNA sequence: TGTGCCAGCAGCCGGGCCCTTCGGAACACCATATATTTT. Translation: CASSRALRNTIYF.

This clonotype was recorded at least ten times. The V gene is TRBV20-1, the J gene TRBJ2-3; 8 bases match TRBD2. The CDR3 consists of 12 residues. V was pared by 7 bases and J by 4 bases, with 4 bases of the junction left unmatched. Germline V gene lookup returns CDR1 DFQATT and CDR2 SNEGSKA (reference sequence). This CDR3 reads CSGGTSPDTQYF. For the CDR3, the DNA is TGCAGTGGTGGGACTAGTCCAGATACGCAGTATTTT.

This clonotype was seen only a few times. The V and J genes are TRBV6-5 and TRBJ2-5, with TRBD2 matching 10 bases. The CDR3 totals 19 residues. V lost 2 bases and J lost 4; bases outside the gene matches: 16. The germline gives CDR1 MNHEY, CDR2 SVGAGI. The CDR3 DNA follows: TGTGCCAGCAGTTACACGAGCGGGAGGGCCGGTGGTTGGGGAGAGACCCAGTACTTC. It translates to CASSYTSGRAGGWGETQYF.

This clonotype was seen only a few times. The chain recombines TRBV27 with TRBJ2-7; weak D call: TRBD2 (7 bases). This CDR3 is 16 amino acids long. Trimming took off 3 bases at V and 4 bases at J, with 19 bases between the two ends. Germline CDR1 and CDR2: MNHEY and SMNVEV (reference sequence). CDR3 residues: CASSLHPAGAPYEQYF. CDR3 in DNA: TGTGCCAGCAGTTTGCATCCCGCGGGGGCCCCGTACGAGCAGTACTTC.

At least ten counts were recorded for this clonotype. The genes are TRBV7-3 and TRBJ2-1; TRBD2 agrees at 12 bases. Per germline, CDR1 SGHTA and CDR2 FQGTGA. This CDR3 spans 16 amino acids. Germline trimming cut 6 bases from V and 5 bases from J; bases unmatched to any gene: 8. The CDR3 DNA is TGTGCCAGCAGTCTTTCTAGCGGGGGGGTAAACAATGAGCAGTTCTTC. Translating gives CASSLSSGGVNNEQFF.

This chain uses TRBV3-1 with TRBJ2-3; D ambiguous. Trimming shortened V by 3 bases and J by 2 bases, and 9 bases separated the two germline ends. This CDR3 comprises 14 residues. Germline-derived CDR1 and CDR2 are LGHDT and YNNKEL (reference sequence). The CDR3 DNA reads as TGTGCCAGCAGCCAGGGCTGGGCCACAGATACGCAGTATTTT. This translates into CASSQGWATDTQYF.

This clonotype was seen ten or more times. The gene calls are TRBV28 and TRBJ2-3; D unresolved. CDR1 and CDR2 from the germline V gene are MDHEN and SYDVKM. The CDR3 covers 12 residues. V was clipped by 6 bases and J by 9 bases, with 13 bases between them. CDR3 region: CASRPGVSTQYF. The CDR3 DNA reads as TGTGCCAGCAGACCCGGAGTTAGCACGCAGTATTTT.

This clonotype was found many times. The junction and the germline gene differ at one end; a read error may be behind it. As DNA, the CDR3 is TGCAGCGCTAGAGATTTTCGGGGCTATGACAAAAACATTCAGTACTTC. Translating it yields CSARDFRGYDKNIQYF. V is TRBV20-1 and J is TRBJ2-4, with D possibly called TRBD1 or TRBD2 (5 bases each). The CDR3 extends over 16 amino acids. In germline, CDR1 is DFQATT, CDR2 SNEGSKA (reference sequence).

This clonotype was counted ten times or more. The chain joins TRBV12-3 or TRBV12-4 to TRBJ2-5; a weak D match, TRBD1 (5 bases). The V end lost 2 bases, the J end lost 4 bases, and 14 bases lay between the germline ends. This CDR3 comprises 15 residues. The CDR3 is CASSLMQGRIETQYF. The CDR3 DNA reads as TGTGCCAGCAGTTTAATGCAGGGAAGGATAGAGACCCAGTACTTC.

A few counts support this clonotype. This chain uses TRBV28 with TRBJ2-7; perhaps TRBD1 as D (6 bases). This CDR3 comprises 14 residues. V shed 10 bases and J shed 0 bases, with 16 bases lying between them. Germline CDR1 MDHEN, CDR2 SYDVKM. CDR3 in amino acids: CATQGQGLSYEQYF. The DNA for the CDR3 is TGTGCCACCCAGGGGCAGGGCCTCTCCTACGAGCAGTACTTC.

The V gene is TRBV28, the J gene TRBJ2-4; D is undetermined. The germline CDR1 and CDR2 sequences are MDHEN and SYDVKM. V lost 8 bases, J lost 1 base, and 6 bases lay in between. The CDR3 is 12 amino acids. CDR3 in amino acids: CASAEAKNIQYF. DNA for the CDR3: TGTGCCAGCGCGGAGGCCAAAAACATTCAGTACTTC.

There are a few counts of this clonotype. CDR3 in amino acids: CASSLDPASAAANEKLFF. For the CDR3, the DNA is TGCGCCAGCAGCTTGGACCCGGCTTCGGCAGCAGCTAATGAAAAACTGTTTTTT. The chain links TRBV5-1 to TRBJ1-4, with D unresolved. Germline CDR1 and CDR2: SGHRS and YFSETQ. Trimming removed 0 bases at V and 3 bases at J, with 18 bases between. This CDR3 is built from 18 residues. Based on the CDR3 plus reference TRBV5-1 and TRBJ1-4, the full variable domain is KAGVTQTPRYLIKTRGQQVTLSCSPISGHRSVSWYQQTPGQGLQFLFEYFSETQRNKGNFPGRFSGRQFSNSRSEMNVSTLELGDSALYLCASSLDPASAAANEKLFFGSGTQLSVL.

This clonotype has ten or more counts. The chain recombines TRBV20-1 with TRBJ2-5, with a weak D call TRBD2 (7 bases). Germline V lookup: CDR1 DFQATT, CDR2 SNEGSKA (reference sequence). The CDR3 sequence is 14 residues long. V was cut by 1 base and J by 8 bases, with 17 bases left in between. The chain's CDR3 is CSARVRGTTFTQYF. In nucleotides, the CDR3 is TGCAGTGCTAGAGTTAGGGGGACTACGTTTACCCAGTACTTC.

The genes are TRBV19 and TRBJ2-2, with D possibly TRBD1 on 5 matching bases. Trimming pared 10 bases from V and 1 base from J, leaving 19 bases between. Germline CDR1 LNHDA, CDR2 SQIVND (reference sequence). The CDR3 sequence is 16 residues long. The CDR3 coding sequence is TGTGCCACCCTACTATCCGACAGTGTGAACACCGGGGAGCTGTTTTTT. It codes for CATLLSDSVNTGELFF.

In regard to this clonotype: This clone may be a read error of a much larger clone one base away. The genes are TRBV6-1 and TRBJ1-2, with D tentatively TRBD1 (6 bases). This CDR3 region has 17 residues. Germline CDR1 reads MNHNS; CDR2 reads SASEGT. The CDR3 sequence: CVSSEPLRTVLSYGYTF. DNA of the CDR3: TGTGTCAGCAGTGAACCGTTACGGACAGTTTTAAGTTATGGCTACACCTTC.

This clonotype was seen at least ten times. The chain uses TRBV28 and TRBJ2-7; no reliable D call. Germline CDR1 reads MDHEN; CDR2 reads SYDVKM. Between the trimmed V and J ends, which lost 0 bases and 1 base, there was a span of 7 bases. The CDR3 has 14 amino acids. The CDR3 DNA reads TGTGCCAGCAGTTTATGGGCTCCGTCCTACGAGCAGTACTTC. This gives the protein CASSLWAPSYEQYF.